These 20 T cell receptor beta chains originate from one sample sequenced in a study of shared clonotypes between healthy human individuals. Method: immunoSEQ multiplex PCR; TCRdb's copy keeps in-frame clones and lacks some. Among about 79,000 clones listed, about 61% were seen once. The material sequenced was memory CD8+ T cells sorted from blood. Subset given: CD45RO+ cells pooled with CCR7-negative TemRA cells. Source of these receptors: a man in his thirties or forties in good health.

The CDR3 nucleotides are TGTGCCAGCACCACCCGGGACAGGGAAACCTACGAGCAGTACTTC. This sequence encodes CASTTRDRETYEQYF. V and J are TRBV6-6 and TRBJ2-7, with 9 positions matching TRBD1. The CDR3 extends over 15 amino acids. V lost 7 bases, J lost 2 bases, and 9 bases stayed unmatched. The germline CDR1 and CDR2 sequences are MNHNY and SVGAGI (reference sequence).

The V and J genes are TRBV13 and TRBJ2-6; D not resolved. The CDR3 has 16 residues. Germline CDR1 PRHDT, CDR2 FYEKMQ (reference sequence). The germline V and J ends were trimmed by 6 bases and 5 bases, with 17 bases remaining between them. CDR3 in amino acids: CASRATLQSRANVLTF. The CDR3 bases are TGTGCCAGCAGGGCGACCTTACAAAGTCGGGCCAACGTCCTGACTTTC.

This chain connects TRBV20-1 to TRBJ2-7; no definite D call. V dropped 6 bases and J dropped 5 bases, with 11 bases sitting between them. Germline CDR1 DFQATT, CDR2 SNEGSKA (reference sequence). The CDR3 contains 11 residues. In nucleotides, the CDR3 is TGCAGTGCAGACATCATGGACGAGCAGTACTTC. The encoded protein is CSADIMDEQYF.

CDR3 sequence: CASSEWDRNSNQPQHF. CDR3 nucleotide sequence: TGCGCCAGCAGTGAGTGGGACAGGAATAGCAATCAGCCCCAGCATTTT. This chain joins TRBV10-2 and TRBJ1-5, with 8 nucleotides matching TRBD1. Looked up from germline, CDR1 is WSHSY and CDR2 is SAAADI. The V and J ends lost 1 base and 0 bases, in that order; junction bases with no gene match: 2. CDR3 length equals 16 residues.

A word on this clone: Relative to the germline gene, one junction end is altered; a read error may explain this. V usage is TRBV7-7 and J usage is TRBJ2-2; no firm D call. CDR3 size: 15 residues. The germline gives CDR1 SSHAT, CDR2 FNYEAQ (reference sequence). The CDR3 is CASSFAVGRTGELFF. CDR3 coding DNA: TGTGCTAGCAGCTTCGCCGTCGGGCGCACCGGGGAGCTGTTTTTT.

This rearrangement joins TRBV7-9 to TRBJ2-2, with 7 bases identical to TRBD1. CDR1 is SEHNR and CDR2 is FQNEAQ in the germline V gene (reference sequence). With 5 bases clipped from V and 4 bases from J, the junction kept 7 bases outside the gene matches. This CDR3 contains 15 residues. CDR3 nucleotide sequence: TGTGCCAGCAGCAAGGGGGCAGGGTCCACCGGGGAGCTGTTTTTT. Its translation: CASSKGAGSTGELFF.

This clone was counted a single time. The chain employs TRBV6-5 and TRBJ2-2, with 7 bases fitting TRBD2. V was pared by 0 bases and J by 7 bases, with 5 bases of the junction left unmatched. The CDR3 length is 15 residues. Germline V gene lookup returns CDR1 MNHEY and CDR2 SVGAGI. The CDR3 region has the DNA TGTGCCAGCAGTTACTCCCGGGCTAGCGGCGGGGAGCTGTTTTTT. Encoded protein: CASSYSRASGGELFF.

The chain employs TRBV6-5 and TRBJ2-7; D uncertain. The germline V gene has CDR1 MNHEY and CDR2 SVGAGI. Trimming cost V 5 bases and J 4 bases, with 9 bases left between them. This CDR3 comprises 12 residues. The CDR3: CASSEVDYEQYF. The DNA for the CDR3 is TGTGCCAGCAGTGAAGTTGATTACGAGCAGTACTTC.

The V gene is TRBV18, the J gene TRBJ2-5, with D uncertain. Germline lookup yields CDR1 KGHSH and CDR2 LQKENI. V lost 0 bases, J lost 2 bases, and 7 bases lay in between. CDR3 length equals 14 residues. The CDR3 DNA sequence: TGTGCCAGCTCACCACCGAGCAAACAAGAGACCCAGTACTTC. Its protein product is CASSPPSKQETQYF.

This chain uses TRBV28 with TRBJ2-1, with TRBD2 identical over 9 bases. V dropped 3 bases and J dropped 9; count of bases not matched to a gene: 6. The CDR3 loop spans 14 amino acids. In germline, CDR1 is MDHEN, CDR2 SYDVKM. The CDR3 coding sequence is TGTGCCAGCAGTTTCTTAGCGGGAGAGAGTGAGCAGTTCTTC. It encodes CASSFLAGESEQFF.

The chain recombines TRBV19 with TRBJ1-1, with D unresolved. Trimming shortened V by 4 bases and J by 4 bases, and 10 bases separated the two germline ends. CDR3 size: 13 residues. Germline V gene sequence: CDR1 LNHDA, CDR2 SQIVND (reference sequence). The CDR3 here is CASSSGMATEAFF. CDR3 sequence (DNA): TGTGCCAGTAGTAGCGGCATGGCCACTGAAGCTTTCTTT.

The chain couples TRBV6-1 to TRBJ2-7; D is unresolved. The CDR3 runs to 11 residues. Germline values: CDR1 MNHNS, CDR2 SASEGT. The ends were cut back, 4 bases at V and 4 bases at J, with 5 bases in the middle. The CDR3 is CASSVMYEQYF. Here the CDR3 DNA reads TGTGCCAGCAGTGTGATGTACGAGCAGTACTTC.

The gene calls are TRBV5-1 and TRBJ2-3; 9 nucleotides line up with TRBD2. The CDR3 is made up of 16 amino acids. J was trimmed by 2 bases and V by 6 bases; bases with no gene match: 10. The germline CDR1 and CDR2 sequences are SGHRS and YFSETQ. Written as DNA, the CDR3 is TGCGCCAGCAAAAACCCTAGCGGGGCTCCCACAGATACGCAGTATTTT. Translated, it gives CASKNPSGAPTDTQYF. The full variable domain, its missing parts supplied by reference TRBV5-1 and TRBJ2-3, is KAGVTQTPRYLIKTRGQQVTLSCSPISGHRSVSWYQQTPGQGLQFLFEYFSETQRNKGNFPGRFSGRQFSNSRSEMNVSTLELGDSALYLCASKNPSGAPTDTQYFGPGTRLTVL.

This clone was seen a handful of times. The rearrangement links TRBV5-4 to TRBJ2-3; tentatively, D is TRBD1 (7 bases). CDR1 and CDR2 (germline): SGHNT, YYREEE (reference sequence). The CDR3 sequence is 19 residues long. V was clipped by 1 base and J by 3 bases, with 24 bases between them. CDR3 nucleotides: TGTGCCAGCAGCTTGTTGGGGCCCGACAGGGAGGATTTGACAGATACGCAGTATTTT. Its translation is CASSLLGPDREDLTDTQYF.

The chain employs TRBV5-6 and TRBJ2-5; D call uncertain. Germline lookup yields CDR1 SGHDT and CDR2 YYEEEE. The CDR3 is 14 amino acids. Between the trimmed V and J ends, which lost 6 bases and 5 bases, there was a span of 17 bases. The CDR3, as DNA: TGTGCCAGCACCCCTGTCCGCCGTCCGGAGACCCAGTACTTC. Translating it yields CASTPVRRPETQYF. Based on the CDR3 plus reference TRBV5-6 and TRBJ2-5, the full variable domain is DAGVTQSPTHLIKTRGQQVTLRCSPKSGHDTVSWYQQALGQGPQFIFQYYEEEERQRGNFPDRFSGHQFPNYSSELNVNALLLGDSALYLCASTPVRRPETQYFGPGTRLLVL.

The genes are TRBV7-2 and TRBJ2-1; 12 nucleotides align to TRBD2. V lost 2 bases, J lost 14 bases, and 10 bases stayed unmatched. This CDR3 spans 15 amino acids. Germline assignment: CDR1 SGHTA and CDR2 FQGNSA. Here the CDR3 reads CASSLFALAGGVKFF. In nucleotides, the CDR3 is TGTGCCAGCAGCTTATTTGCACTAGCGGGAGGCGTTAAGTTCTTC. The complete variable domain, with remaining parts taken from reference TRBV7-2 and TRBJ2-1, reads GAGVSQSPSNKVTEKGKDVELRCDPISGHTALYWYRQSLGQGLEFLIYFQGNSAPDKSGLPSDRFSAERTGGSVSTLTIQRTQQEDSAVYLCASSLFALAGGVKFFGPGTRLTVL.

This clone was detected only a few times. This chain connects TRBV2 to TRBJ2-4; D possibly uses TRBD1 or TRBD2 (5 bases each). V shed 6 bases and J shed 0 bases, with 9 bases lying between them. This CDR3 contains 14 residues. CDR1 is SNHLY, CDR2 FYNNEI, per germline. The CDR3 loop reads CASSGTVAKNIQYF. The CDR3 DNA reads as TGTGCCAGCAGCGGGACCGTAGCCAAAAACATTCAGTACTTC.

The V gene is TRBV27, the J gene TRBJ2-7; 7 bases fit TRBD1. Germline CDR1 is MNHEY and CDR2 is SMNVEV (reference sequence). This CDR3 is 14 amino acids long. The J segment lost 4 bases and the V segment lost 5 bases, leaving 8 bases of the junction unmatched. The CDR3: CASSPLDREYEQYF. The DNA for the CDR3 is TGTGCCAGCAGTCCCCTTGACAGGGAATACGAGCAGTACTTC.

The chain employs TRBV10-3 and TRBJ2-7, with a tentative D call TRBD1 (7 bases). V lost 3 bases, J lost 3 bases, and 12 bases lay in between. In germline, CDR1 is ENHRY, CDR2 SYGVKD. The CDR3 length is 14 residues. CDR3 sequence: CAISDPRGVYEQYF. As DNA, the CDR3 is TGTGCCATCAGTGACCCCAGGGGGGTCTACGAGCAGTACTTC.

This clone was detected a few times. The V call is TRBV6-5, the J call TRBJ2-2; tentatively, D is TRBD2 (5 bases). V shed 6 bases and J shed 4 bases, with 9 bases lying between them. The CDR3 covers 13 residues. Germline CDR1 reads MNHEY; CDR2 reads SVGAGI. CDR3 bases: TGTGCCAGCAGCCCGCGGGTCACCGGGGAGCTGTTTTTT. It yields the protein CASSPRVTGELFF.